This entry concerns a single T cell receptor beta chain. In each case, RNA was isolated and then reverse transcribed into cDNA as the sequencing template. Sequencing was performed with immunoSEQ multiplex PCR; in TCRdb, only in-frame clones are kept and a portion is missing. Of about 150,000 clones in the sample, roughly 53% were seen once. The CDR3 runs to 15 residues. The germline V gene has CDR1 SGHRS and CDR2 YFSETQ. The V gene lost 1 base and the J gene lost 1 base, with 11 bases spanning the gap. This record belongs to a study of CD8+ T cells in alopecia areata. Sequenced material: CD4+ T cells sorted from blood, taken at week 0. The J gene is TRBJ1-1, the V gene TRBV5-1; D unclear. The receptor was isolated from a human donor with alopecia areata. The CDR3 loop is CASSLSGGSNTEAFF. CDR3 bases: TGCGCCAGCAGCTTGTCGGGAGGGTCGAACACTGAAGCTTTCTTT.